The rows below give T cell receptor beta chains drawn from one sample of a study of shared clonotypes between healthy human individuals. Generated by immunoSEQ multiplex PCR, the TCRdb table keeps only in-frame clones and is missing some. Altogether around 1.9 million clones are present, roughly 95% being singletons, with the ten largest covering about 1.7%. The sequenced sample consisted of naive CD8+ T cells from PBMCs. Source of these receptors: a man between 18 and 29 years old in good health. Some clones in this sample may be carry-over from other donors' samples. CDR3s include the opening cysteine and the closing phenylalanine or tryptophan. Fields, in order: D gene, J gene, V gene, clone size, CDR3 DNA, CDR3 protein. A D gene is named only where the DNA matches it firmly. Some rows mark clone size as missing; the rest say once, few, many or name a class of expanded clone.

>.|TRBJ2-3|TRBV9|once
TGTGCCAGCAGCCCCCCCGGGGGTCCGGGAAGGGATACGCAGTATTTT
CASSPPGGPGRDTQYF
>TRBD1|TRBJ1-1|TRBV9|few
TGTGCCAGCAGCAGTCGGACAGGGGACACTGAAGCTTTCTTT
CASSSRTGDTEAFF
>.|TRBJ1-1|TRBV7-9|.
TGTGCCAGCAGCTTAGTGCGGGCCTTGAACACTGAAGCTTTCTTT
CASSLVRALNTEAFF
>.|TRBJ1-2|TRBV13|.
TGTGCCAGCAGCCTTGCGGTCTTGGGCAACTATGGCTACACCTTC
CASSLAVLGNYGYTF
>.|TRBJ1-5|TRBV6-1|.
TGTGCCAGCAGCCCGCTCGTGTATAGCAATCAGCCCCAGCATTTT
CASSPLVYSNQPQHF
>TRBD2|TRBJ2-1|TRBV30|.
TGTGCCTGGAGTAGACTAGCGGCAGGTGATGAGCAGTTCTTC
CAWSRLAAGDEQFF
>.|TRBJ2-2|TRBV12-5|.
TGTGCTAGTGGTTGGGGTCAGGGTCGCACCGGGGAGCTGTTTTTT
CASGWGQGRTGELFF
>.|TRBJ2-3|TRBV11-2|few
TGTGCCAGCAGCTTAGGGACAGATACGCAGTATTTT
CASSLGTDTQYF
>TRBD1|TRBJ1-1|TRBV6-1|.
TGTGCCAGCAGTGCACCCATATACTGGGGGACAGGAGACACTGAAGCTTTCTTT
CASSAPIYWGTGDTEAFF
>.|TRBJ2-3|TRBV5-6|.
TGTGCCAGCAGCTTGGGGGGCCGCAGCACAGATACGCAGTATTTT
CASSLGGRSTDTQYF
>.|TRBJ2-1|TRBV9|.
TGTGCCAGCAGCGTAGGGTTTGGGCCCCCTGACAATGAGCAGTTCTTC
CASSVGFGPPDNEQFF
>.|TRBJ1-6|TRBV6-5|.
TGTGCCAGCAGTTACGGCGGTGATAATTCACCCCTCCACTTT
CASSYGGDNSPLHF
>TRBD1|TRBJ2-4|TRBV13|.
TGTGCCAGCAGCTTCCGGACAGGGACGTACCAAAACATTCAGTACTTC
CASSFRTGTYQNIQYF
>.|TRBJ2-7|TRBV13|.
TGTGCCAGCAGCCTCGGGATTACCTACGAGCAGTACTTC
CASSLGITYEQYF
>.|TRBJ2-3|TRBV5-1|.
TGCGCCAGTCGACAGTCAAGCACAGATACGCAGTATTTT
CASRQSSTDTQYF
>.|TRBJ1-3|TRBV5-4|.
TGTGCCAGCAGCTTTAGTGGAAACACCATATATTTT
CASSFSGNTIYF
>.|TRBJ1-1|TRBV7-8|.
TGTGCCAGCAGCTTAGGGGCGGTGGGAGGGCGGCGGACTGAAGCTTTCTTT
CASSLGAVGGRRTEAFF
>.|TRBJ1-4|TRBV6-5|.
TGTGCCAGCGCGACCCGTGAAAAACTGTTTTTT
CASATREKLFF
>TRBD2|TRBJ2-1|TRBV7-3|.
TGTGCCAGCAGCTTACCAAGCGGGGGAAACAATGAGCAGTTCTTC
CASSLPSGGNNEQFF
>TRBD2|TRBJ2-1|TRBV6-1|.
TGTGCCAGCAGTTGGCGGGAGGGTCGGGATGAGCAGTTCTTC
CASSWREGRDEQFF
>TRBD1|TRBJ2-7|TRBV5-4|.
TGTGCCAGCAGCCCTAGACAGGGTAAAGCCTACGAGCAGTACTTC
CASSPRQGKAYEQYF
>.|TRBJ2-5|TRBV9|.
TGTGCCAGCAGCGGCTCCTCAGAGACCCAGTACTTC
CASSGSSETQYF